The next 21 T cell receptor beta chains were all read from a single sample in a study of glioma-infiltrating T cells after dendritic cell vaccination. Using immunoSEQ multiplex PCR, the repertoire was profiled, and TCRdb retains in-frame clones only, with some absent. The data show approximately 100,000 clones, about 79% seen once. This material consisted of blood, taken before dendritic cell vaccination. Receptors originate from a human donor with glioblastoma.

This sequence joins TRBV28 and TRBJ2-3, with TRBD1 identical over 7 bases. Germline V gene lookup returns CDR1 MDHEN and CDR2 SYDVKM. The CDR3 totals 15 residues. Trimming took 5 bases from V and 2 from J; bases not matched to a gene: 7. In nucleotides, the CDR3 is TGTGCCAGCAGTCTTCGACAGGGTCTCACAGATACGCAGTATTTT. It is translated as CASSLRQGLTDTQYF.

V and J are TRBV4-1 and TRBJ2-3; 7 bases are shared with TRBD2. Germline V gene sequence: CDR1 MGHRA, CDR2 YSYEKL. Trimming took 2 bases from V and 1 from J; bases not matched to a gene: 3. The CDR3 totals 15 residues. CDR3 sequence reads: CASSQSRGGTDTQYF. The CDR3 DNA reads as TGCGCCAGCAGCCAAAGTCGGGGGGGCACAGATACGCAGTATTTT.

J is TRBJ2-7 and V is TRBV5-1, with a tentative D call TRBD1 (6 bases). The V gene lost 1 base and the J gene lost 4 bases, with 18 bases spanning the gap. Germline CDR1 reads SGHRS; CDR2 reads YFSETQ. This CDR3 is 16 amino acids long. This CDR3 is CASSLSLGRDTYEQYF. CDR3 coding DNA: TGCGCCAGCAGCTTGAGTTTGGGCCGGGACACTTACGAGCAGTACTTC.

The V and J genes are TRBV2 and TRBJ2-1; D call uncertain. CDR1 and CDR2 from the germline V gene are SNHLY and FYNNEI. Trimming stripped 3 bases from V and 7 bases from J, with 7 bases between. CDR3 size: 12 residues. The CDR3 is CASSDRRNEQFF. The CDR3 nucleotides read TGTGCCAGCAGTGACCGGCGGAATGAGCAGTTCTTC.

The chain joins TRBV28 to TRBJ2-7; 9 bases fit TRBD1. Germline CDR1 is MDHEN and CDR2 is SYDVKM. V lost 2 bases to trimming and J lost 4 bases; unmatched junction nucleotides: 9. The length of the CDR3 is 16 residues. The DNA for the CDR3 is TGTGCCAGCAGTTTACGTTACAGGGGGCGCGGGTACGAGCAGTACTTC. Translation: CASSLRYRGRGYEQYF.

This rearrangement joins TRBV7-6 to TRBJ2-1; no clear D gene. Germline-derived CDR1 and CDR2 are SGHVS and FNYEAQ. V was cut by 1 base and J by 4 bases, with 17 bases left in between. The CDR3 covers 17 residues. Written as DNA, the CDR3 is TGTGCCAGCAGCTTAGTGGCAGCAGCGCGTGCTTACAATGAGCAGTTCTTC. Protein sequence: CASSLVAAARAYNEQFF.

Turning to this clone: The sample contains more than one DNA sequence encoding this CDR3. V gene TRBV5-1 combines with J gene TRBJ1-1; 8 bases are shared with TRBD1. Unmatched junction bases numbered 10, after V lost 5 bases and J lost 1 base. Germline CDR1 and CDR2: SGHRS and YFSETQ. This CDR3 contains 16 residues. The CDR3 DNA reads TGCGCCAGCAGTTCTTCACCCCAGGGGGCGAACACTGAAGCTTTCTTT. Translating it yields CASSSSPQGANTEAFF.

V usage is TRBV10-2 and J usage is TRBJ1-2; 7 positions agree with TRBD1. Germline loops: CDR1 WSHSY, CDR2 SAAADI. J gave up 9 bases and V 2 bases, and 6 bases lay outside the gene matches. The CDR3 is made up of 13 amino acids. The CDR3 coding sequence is TGCGCCAGCAGTGAGACTCGACAGGGTAGCTACACCTTC. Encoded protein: CASSETRQGSYTF.

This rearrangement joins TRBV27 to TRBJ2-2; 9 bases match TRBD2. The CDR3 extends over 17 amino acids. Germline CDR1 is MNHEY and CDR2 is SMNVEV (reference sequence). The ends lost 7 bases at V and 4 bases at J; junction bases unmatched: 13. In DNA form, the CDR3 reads TGTGCCAGCATGGAGGCGGGAGGGAAACGGATCACCGGGGAGCTGTTTTTT. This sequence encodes CASMEAGGKRITGELFF.

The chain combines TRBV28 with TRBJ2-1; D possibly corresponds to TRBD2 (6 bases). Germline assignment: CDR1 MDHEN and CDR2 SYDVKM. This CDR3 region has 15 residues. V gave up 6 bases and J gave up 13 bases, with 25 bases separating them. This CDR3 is CASSLPLSGHPRQFF. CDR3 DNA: TGTGCCAGCAGCCTTCCCTTGAGCGGGCACCCACGCCAGTTCTTC.

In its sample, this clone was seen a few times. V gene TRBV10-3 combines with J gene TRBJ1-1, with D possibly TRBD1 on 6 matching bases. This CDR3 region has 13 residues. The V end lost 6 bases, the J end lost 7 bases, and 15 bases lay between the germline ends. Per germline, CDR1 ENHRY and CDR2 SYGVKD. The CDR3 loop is CAIRRDTAFEAFF. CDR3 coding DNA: TGTGCCATCAGACGGGACACCGCTTTTGAAGCTTTCTTT.

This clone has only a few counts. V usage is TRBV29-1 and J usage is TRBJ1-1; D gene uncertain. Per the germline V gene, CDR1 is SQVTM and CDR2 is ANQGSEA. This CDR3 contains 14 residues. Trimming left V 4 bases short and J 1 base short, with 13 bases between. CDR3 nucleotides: TGCAGCGTTGCCTTTCAGGCGAAGAACACTGAAGCTTTCTTT. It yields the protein CSVAFQAKNTEAFF.

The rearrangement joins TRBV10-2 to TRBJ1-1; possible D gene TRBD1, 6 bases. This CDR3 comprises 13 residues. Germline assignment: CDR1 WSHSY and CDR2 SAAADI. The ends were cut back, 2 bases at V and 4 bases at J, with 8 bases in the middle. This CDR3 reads CASSEQGGTEAFF. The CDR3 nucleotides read TGCGCCAGCAGTGAGCAAGGGGGCACTGAAGCTTTCTTT.

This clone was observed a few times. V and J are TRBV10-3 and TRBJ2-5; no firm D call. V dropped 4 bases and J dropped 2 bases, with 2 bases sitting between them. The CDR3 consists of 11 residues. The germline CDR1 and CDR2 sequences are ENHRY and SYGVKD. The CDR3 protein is CAISAQETQYF. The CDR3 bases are TGTGCCATCAGTGCTCAAGAGACCCAGTACTTC.

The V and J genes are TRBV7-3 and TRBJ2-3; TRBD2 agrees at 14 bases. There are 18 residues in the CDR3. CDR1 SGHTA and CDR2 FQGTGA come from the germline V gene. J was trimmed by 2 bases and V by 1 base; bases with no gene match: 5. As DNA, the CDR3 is TGTGCCAGCAGCTTAATGGGGACTAGCGGGGGTTCCACAGATACGCAGTATTTT. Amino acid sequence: CASSLMGTSGGSTDTQYF.

The CDR3 DNA reads as TGTGCCAGCAGCTTAACAGGCTACTACGAGCAGTACTTC. Encoded protein: CASSLTGYYEQYF. The rearrangement uses TRBV7-9 and TRBJ2-7; TRBD1 is a possible D gene (5 bases). The length of the CDR3 is 13 residues. Germline assignment: CDR1 SEHNR and CDR2 FQNEAQ (reference sequence). V lost 2 bases and J 3 bases, leaving 8 bases between the germline ends.

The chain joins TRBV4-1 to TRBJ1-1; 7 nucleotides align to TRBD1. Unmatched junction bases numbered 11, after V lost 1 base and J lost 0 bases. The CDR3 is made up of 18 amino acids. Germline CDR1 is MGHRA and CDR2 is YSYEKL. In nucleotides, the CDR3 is TGCGCCAGCAGCCAAGGGGACAGCCTGACTTACATGAACACTGAAGCTTTCTTT. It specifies CASSQGDSLTYMNTEAFF.

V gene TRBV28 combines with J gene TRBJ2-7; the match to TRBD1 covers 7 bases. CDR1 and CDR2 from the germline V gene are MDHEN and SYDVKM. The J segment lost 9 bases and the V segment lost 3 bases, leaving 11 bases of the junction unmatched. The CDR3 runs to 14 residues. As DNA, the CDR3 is TGTGCCAGCAGTTTCGACAGGGTCATCCGTGGGCAGTACTTC. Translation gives CASSFDRVIRGQYF.

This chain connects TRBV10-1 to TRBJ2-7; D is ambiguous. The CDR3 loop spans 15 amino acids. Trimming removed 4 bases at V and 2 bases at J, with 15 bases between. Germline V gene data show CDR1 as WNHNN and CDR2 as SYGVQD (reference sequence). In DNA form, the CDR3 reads TGCGCCAGCAGTGTCAAGATGACATGGACCTACGAGCAGTACTTC. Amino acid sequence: CASSVKMTWTYEQYF.

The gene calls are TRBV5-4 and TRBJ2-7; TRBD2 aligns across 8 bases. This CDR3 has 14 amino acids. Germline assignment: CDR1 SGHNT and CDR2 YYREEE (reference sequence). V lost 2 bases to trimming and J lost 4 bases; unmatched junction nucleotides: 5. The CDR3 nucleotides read TGTGCCAGCAGCTTAAGCGGGAGTAGGTACGAGCAGTACTTC. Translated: CASSLSGSRYEQYF.

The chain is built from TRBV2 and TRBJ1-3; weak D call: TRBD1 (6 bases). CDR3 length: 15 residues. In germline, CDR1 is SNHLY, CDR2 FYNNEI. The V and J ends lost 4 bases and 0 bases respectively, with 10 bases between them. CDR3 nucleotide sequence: TGTGCCAGCAGTGGACAGGAATTCTCTGGAAACACCATATATTTT. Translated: CASSGQEFSGNTIYF.